The 10 T cell receptor beta chains below were found in one sample sequenced in a study of CD8+CD57+ T cells in acquired aplastic anemia. Using genomic DNA as the template, TCR beta VDJ and CDR3 profiling was carried out. TCRdb reanalysed the reads using MiXCR and keeps one entry per CDR3 protein. The sample shows approximately 260,000 distinct CDR3 sequences, approximately 80% of them seen only once. Only patients with CD8+CD57+ cell expansion on flow cytometry were chosen for sequencing. The sequenced material came from sorted CD4+, CD8+, or CD8+CD57+ T cells (not recorded which) from PBMCs. The receptor source for this set is a human donor with aplastic anemia.

The chain links TRBV9 to TRBJ2-1, with 7 bases aligning to TRBD1. Trimming at V came to 5 bases and at J to 6 bases, leaving 11 bases not matched to a gene. This CDR3 contains 15 residues. Germline V CDR1 and CDR2: SGDLS, YYNGEE. DNA for the CDR3: TGTGCCAGCAGTGGGACAGCGACTTCTACCAATGAGCAGTTCTTC. As protein: CASSGTATSTNEQFF.

For this clonotype: Since the CDR3 does not end with the conserved phenylalanine or tryptophan, this likely comes from a read error. The DNA is omitted, as the CDR3 cannot be located on it reliably, and the CDR3 follows TCRdb's listing. CDR3 loop: CASSVGADTEYY. V gene TRBV7-3 combines with J gene TRBJ2-3; TRBD1 was called by the table and not checked on the DNA. Germline loops: CDR1 SGHTA, CDR2 FQGTGA. The CDR3 is made up of 12 amino acids, end residues included.

About this clonotype: Relative to the germline gene, one junction end is altered; a read error may explain this. The chain links TRBV7-2 to TRBJ2-3, with D perhaps matching TRBD1 or TRBD2 (5 bases each). Germline values: CDR1 SGHTA, CDR2 FQGNSA. The CDR3 has 14 residues. In nucleotides, the CDR3 is TGTGCCAGCAGCTCCGCGGGTAGGGGCGATCCGCAGTTCTTT. Translated: CASSSAGRGDPQFF.

This clonotype was observed a single time. It is likely a read error, because the conserved phenylalanine at the end of the CDR3 is missing. The chain carries TRBV2 and TRBJ2-3; the D gene is possibly TRBD2 (5 bases). The V gene's germline CDR1 is SNHLY and CDR2 FYNNEI. V lost 8 bases and J lost 11, with 20 bases in between. The CDR3 totals 13 residues. Here the CDR3 reads CASGETGTVLQYD. In DNA form, the CDR3 reads TGTGCCAGCGGGGAGACTGGCACCGTCTTGCAGTATGAT.

The chain is built from TRBV29-1 and TRBJ2-7; either TRBD1 or TRBD2 may fit D (5 bases each). Germline values: CDR1 SQVTM, CDR2 ANQGSEA. Trimming removed 6 bases at V and 2 bases at J, with 11 bases between. This CDR3 region has 12 residues. The CDR3 nucleotides read TGCAGCGTCGGGGCGTCAGCCTACGAGCAGTACTTC. Its translation: CSVGASAYEQYF.

This clonotype came up once. The V gene is TRBV6-6, the J gene TRBJ2-7; 9 bases are shared with TRBD2. CDR1 MNHNY and CDR2 SVGAGI come from the germline V gene (reference sequence). V lost 8 bases to trimming and J lost 4 bases; unmatched junction nucleotides: 6. CDR3 length: 13 residues. The chain's CDR3 is CASSSGVSYEQYF. The CDR3 DNA sequence: TGTGCCAGCTCTAGCGGGGTGAGTTACGAGCAGTACTTC.

This clonotype turned up a few times. The chain carries TRBV11-3 and TRBJ1-1, with D maybe TRBD1 (6 bases). There are 15 residues in the CDR3. Trimming took off 6 bases at V and 1 base at J, with 15 bases between the two ends. The V gene's germline CDR1 is SGHNT and CDR2 YENEEA. The CDR3 nucleotides read TGTGCCAGCAGTGGGGTTCTGGGGGCGAACACTGAAGCTTTCTTT. This codes for CASSGVLGANTEAFF.

This chain connects TRBV24-1 to TRBJ1-2; D not resolved. The CDR3 totals 13 residues. V lost 1 base to trimming and J lost 7 bases, with 9 bases between them. CDR1 KGHDR and CDR2 SFDVKD come from the germline V gene. The CDR3: CATSDLEGSGYTF. CDR3 sequence (DNA): TGTGCCACCAGTGATTTAGAAGGATCTGGCTACACCTTC.

This clonotype was detected many times. One end of the junction is discordant with germline, which a read error may explain. This chain's CDR3 is CSSVAGGTDTQYF. In DNA, the CDR3 is TGTAGCAGCGTGGCCGGAGGCACCGATACGCAGTATTTT. The rearrangement links TRBV2 to TRBJ2-3; D is perhaps TRBD2 (5 bases). Germline V lookup: CDR1 SNHLY, CDR2 FYNNEI. This CDR3 is 13 amino acids long.

The V and J genes are TRBV2 and TRBJ2-2; D is possibly TRBD1 or TRBD2 (5 bases each). This CDR3 spans 12 amino acids. The V gene lost 8 bases and the J gene lost 7 bases, with 11 bases spanning the gap. Per the germline V gene, CDR1 is SNHLY and CDR2 is FYNNEI. The CDR3: CASGDVGGELFF. CDR3 nucleotides: TGTGCCAGCGGGGACGTGGGCGGGGAGCTGTTTTTT. Looking up the rest from reference TRBV2 and TRBJ2-2 gives the full variable domain: EPEVTQTPSHQVTQMGQEVILRCVPISNHLYFYWYRQILGQKVEFLVSFYNNEISEKSEIFDDQFSVERPDGSNFTLKIRSTKLEDSAMYFCASGDVGGELFFGEGSRLTVL.